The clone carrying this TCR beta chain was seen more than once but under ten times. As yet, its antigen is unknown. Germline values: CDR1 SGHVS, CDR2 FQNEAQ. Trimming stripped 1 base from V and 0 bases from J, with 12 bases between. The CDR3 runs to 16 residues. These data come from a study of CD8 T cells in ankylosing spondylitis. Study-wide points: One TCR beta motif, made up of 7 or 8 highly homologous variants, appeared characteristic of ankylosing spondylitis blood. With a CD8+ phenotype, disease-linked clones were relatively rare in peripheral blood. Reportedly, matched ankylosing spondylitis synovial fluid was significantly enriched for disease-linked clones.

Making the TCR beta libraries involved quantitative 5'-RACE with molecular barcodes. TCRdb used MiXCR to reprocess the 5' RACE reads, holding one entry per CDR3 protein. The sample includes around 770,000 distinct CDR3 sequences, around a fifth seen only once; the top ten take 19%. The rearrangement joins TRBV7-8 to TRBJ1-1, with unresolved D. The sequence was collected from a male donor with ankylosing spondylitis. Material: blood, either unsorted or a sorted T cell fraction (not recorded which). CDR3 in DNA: TGTGCCAGCAGCTTAGTTCAGACAACAGTGAACACTGAAGCTTTCTTT. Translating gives CASSLVQTTVNTEAFF.